These 15 T cell receptor beta chains originate from one sample sequenced in a study of T cells in Graves' hyperthyroidism and ophthalmopathy. Amplified TCR beta CDR3 regions came from RNA transcripts. The HTBI primer set served for first-round RT-PCR of the TCR CDR3. TCRdb processed the multiplex PCR reads anew with MiXCR; each CDR3 protein has one entry. This table holds over 150,000 distinct CDR3 sequences, roughly a sixth found once. The sample consisted of blood. The receptors stem from a woman aged 45 to 65 with Graves' hyperthyroidism.

As concerns this clonotype: A much larger clone differs from this one at a single base, so this may be a read error. The chain is built from TRBV3-1 and TRBJ2-3; the match to TRBD2 covers 12 bases. Germline loops: CDR1 LGHDT, CDR2 YNNKEL (reference sequence). CDR3 size: 17 residues. The junction had 8 bases not matched to a gene; V was cut back by 5 bases and J by 2 bases. Here the CDR3 DNA reads TGTGCCAGCAGCACCAGGACTAGCGGGATTATCACAGATACGCAGTATTTT. This translates into CASSTRTSGIITDTQYF.

This clonotype was picked up many times. The chain is built from TRBV27 and TRBJ2-5, with 10 bases identical to TRBD2. Germline assignment: CDR1 MNHEY and CDR2 SMNVEV (reference sequence). V dropped 5 bases and J dropped 2; count of bases not matched to a gene: 5. The CDR3 loop spans 15 amino acids. The CDR3 coding sequence is TGTGCCAGCAGTACTCCTAGCGGGGGACAAGAGACCCAGTACTTC. Residues: CASSTPSGGQETQYF.

The CDR3 here is CASSLGGTVDYEQYF. In DNA, the CDR3 is TGCGCCAGCAGCTTGGGCGGGACGGTGGACTACGAGCAGTACTTC. The chain is built from TRBV5-1 and TRBJ2-7; tentatively, D is TRBD2 (6 bases). The CDR3 contains 15 residues. V gave up 0 bases and J gave up 3 bases, with 13 bases separating them. Germline V gene lookup returns CDR1 SGHRS and CDR2 YFSETQ.

This clonotype appeared many times. The chain has TRBV28 and TRBJ2-3; D not resolved. The germline CDR1 and CDR2 sequences are MDHEN and SYDVKM. The CDR3 has 17 amino acids. Trimming took off 5 bases at V and 0 bases at J, with 18 bases between the two ends. The CDR3 loop reads CASSPLLGEISTDTQYF. The DNA of the CDR3 is TGTGCCAGCAGTCCCCTCCTAGGAGAAATTAGCACAGATACGCAGTATTTT.

Ten or more counts support this clonotype. V gene TRBV5-1 combines with J gene TRBJ2-1, with TRBD2 matching 10 bases. CDR1 is SGHRS and CDR2 is YFSETQ in the germline V gene. The CDR3 extends over 16 amino acids. V was clipped by 3 bases and J by 8 bases; unmatched bases: 11. CDR3 DNA sequence: TGCGCCAGCAGCTCTAAACCGGGACTAGCGTGGGATGAGCAGTTCTTC. Residues: CASSSKPGLAWDEQFF. Using reference TRBV5-1 and TRBJ2-1 for the parts outside the CDR3, the full variable domain is KAGVTQTPRYLIKTRGQQVTLSCSPISGHRSVSWYQQTPGQGLQFLFEYFSETQRNKGNFPGRFSGRQFSNSRSEMNVSTLELGDSALYLCASSSKPGLAWDEQFFGPGTRLTVL.

The chain has TRBV19 and TRBJ2-6; maybe TRBD2 (6 bases). There are 14 residues in the CDR3. The V gene's germline CDR1 is LNHDA and CDR2 SQIVND (reference sequence). V gave up 4 bases and J gave up 2 bases, with 6 bases separating them. The CDR3 nucleotides read TGTGCCAGTAGTAGGGGGGCTGGGGCCAACGTCCTGACTTTC. Protein product: CASSRGAGANVLTF. Drawing the rest from reference TRBV19 and TRBJ2-6, the complete variable domain is DGGITQSPKYLFRKEGQNVTLSCEQNLNHDAMYWYRQDPGQGLRLIYYSQIVNDFQKGDIAEGYSVSREKKESFPLTVTSAQKNPTAFYLCASSRGAGANVLTFGAGSRLTVL.

This rearrangement joins TRBV12-3 or TRBV12-4 to TRBJ2-7; D unresolved. The CDR3 spans 15 residues. Trimming stripped 6 bases from V and 3 bases from J, with 18 bases between. CDR3 amino acids: CASSEPIHILYEQYF. The CDR3 DNA is TGTGCCAGCAGCGAACCCATCCATATCCTCTACGAGCAGTACTTC.

This clonotype was seen repeatedly, ten times or more. The CDR3 reads CASSKRTSGRPTVETQYF. The DNA for the CDR3 is TGTGCCAGCAGCAAACGGACTAGCGGGAGGCCCACGGTGGAGACCCAGTACTTC. The rearrangement joins TRBV7-2 to TRBJ2-5, with 14 bases fitting TRBD2. The CDR3 has 18 residues. Unmatched junction bases numbered 13, after V lost 5 bases and J lost 5 bases. Looked up from germline, CDR1 is SGHTA and CDR2 is FQGNSA.

Notes on this clonotype: A single base separates this from a much larger clone, so it may be a read error. V and J are TRBV10-3 and TRBJ1-5; no clear D. Germline CDR1 ENHRY, CDR2 SYGVKD. This CDR3 spans 13 amino acids. The DNA for the CDR3 is TGTGCCGTCAGTGAAAACTGGGGTCAGCCCCAGCATTTT. Its protein is CAVSENWGQPQHF.

The table lists this clonotype with many counts. The V gene is TRBV6-1, the J gene TRBJ2-5; D remains ambiguous. The V and J ends lost 10 bases and 5 bases respectively, with 11 bases between them. This CDR3 contains 11 residues. Germline V gene sequence: CDR1 MNHNS, CDR2 SASEGT. As DNA, the CDR3 is TGTGCCAAGGCCCTGTGGGAGACCCAGTACTTC. Its translation is CAKALWETQYF.

The sample holds many counts of this clonotype. The rearrangement uses TRBV12-3 or TRBV12-4 and TRBJ1-1; 7 bases match TRBD1. V was pared by 5 bases and J by 6 bases, with 9 bases of the junction left unmatched. CDR3 size: 14 residues. CDR3 protein: CASSQSTGSPEAFF. The CDR3 DNA follows: TGTGCCAGCAGTCAATCGACAGGGAGCCCTGAAGCTTTCTTT.

This clonotype was counted at least ten times. The chain has TRBV2 and TRBJ2-5, with D perhaps TRBD2 (6 bases). Germline V gene data show CDR1 as SNHLY and CDR2 as FYNNEI. The CDR3 length is 16 residues. Trimming left V 3 bases short and J 5 bases short, with 19 bases between. Written as DNA, the CDR3 is TGTGCCAGCAGTGAGTCGTCTAGCGTTCTCGGGGAGACCCAGTACTTC. Its protein is CASSESSSVLGETQYF. Variable domain in full (rest from reference TRBV2 and TRBJ2-5): EPEVTQTPSHQVTQMGQEVILRCVPISNHLYFYWYRQILGQKVEFLVSFYNNEISEKSEIFDDQFSVERPDGSNFTLKIRSTKLEDSAMYFCASSESSSVLGETQYFGPGTRLLVL.

This clonotype was counted between two and nine times. One end of the junction fails to match germline, which may point to a read error. V is TRBV29-1 and J is TRBJ2-3; possibly TRBD1 or TRBD2 for D (5 bases each). CDR1 SQVTM and CDR2 ANQGSEA come from the germline V gene. The CDR3 is 13 amino acids. CDR3 loop: CSGVGWGRDAQYF. The CDR3 coding sequence is TGCAGCGGTGTGGGATGGGGGAGAGATGCGCAGTATTTT.

This clonotype has more than one count but fewer than ten. V is TRBV6-1 and J is TRBJ1-3, with TRBD1 matching 7 bases. V dropped 5 bases and J dropped 2; count of bases not matched to a gene: 3. CDR1 is MNHNS and CDR2 is SASEGT in the germline V gene. The CDR3 contains 14 residues. The CDR3 sequence: CASSSTGAGNTIYF. In nucleotides, the CDR3 is TGTGCCAGCAGTTCCACAGGGGCTGGAAACACCATATATTTT.

The table lists this clonotype with a few counts. The chain joins TRBV28 to TRBJ1-3; D is undetermined. Trimming stripped 7 bases from V and 1 base from J, with 14 bases between. The CDR3 length is 15 residues. Germline loops: CDR1 MDHEN, CDR2 SYDVKM. CDR3 sequence reads: CASTAGVTSGNTIYF. CDR3 nucleotide sequence: TGTGCCAGCACTGCGGGTGTAACTTCTGGAAACACCATATATTTT.